The T cell receptor beta chain described here comes from a study of technical replicates of blood from a few donors. Method: immunoSEQ multiplex PCR; TCRdb's copy keeps in-frame clones and lacks some. The table includes approximately 81,000 clones, approximately 95% detected once. Trimming shortened V by 2 bases and J by 7 bases, and 20 bases separated the two germline ends. Per germline, CDR1 SGHAT and CDR2 FQNNGV. CDR3 length: 16 amino acids. Sequenced input: T cells isolated from PBMCs. This sequence originates from a human donor in good health. J is TRBJ1-1 and V is TRBV11-2; D not certain. The CDR3, as DNA: TGTGCCAGCAGCTTAACCCTTACCGATCGGGTGAATGAAGCTTTCTTT. Protein sequence: CASSLTLTDRVNEAFF.